The rows below give T cell receptor beta chains drawn from one sample of a study of control samples from healthy donors and cancer patients. Profiled with immunoSEQ multiplex PCR; TCRdb holds only in-frame clones, not every one. The sample records 150,000 to 200,000 clones, just over 90% being singletons. Sequencing was performed on blood. Every receptor here comes from a man aged 30 to 39 in good health. The CDR3 runs from the conserved cysteine through the conserved F or W. Each record gives: V gene, D gene, J gene, CDR3 DNA, CDR3 protein. A D gene is named only where the DNA matches it firmly.

>TRBV2|TRBD2|TRBJ2-1
TGTGCCAGCATTATGACTAGCGCACTGGGGCAGTTCTTC
CASIMTSALGQFF
>TRBV6-5|NA|TRBJ2-7
TGTGCCAGCCGACCTACCCCCTACGAGCAGTACTTC
CASRPTPYEQYF
>TRBV28|TRBD1|TRBJ1-1
TGTGCCAGCAGTTTACTTGGACAGGGGCTGAACACTGAAGCTTTCTTT
CASSLLGQGLNTEAFF
>TRBV19|NA|TRBJ1-4
TGTGCCAGTAGTATAGATCTGAGAGCTGCAACTAATGAAAAACTGTTTTTT
CASSIDLRAATNEKLFF
>TRBV4-1|TRBD1|TRBJ1-1
TGCGCCAGCAGCCTTGGACAGGGAGCAGCTTTCTTT
CASSLGQGAAFF
>TRBV9|NA|TRBJ2-2
TGTGCCAGCAGCGTAGCCTTGAACACCGGGGAGCTGTTTTTT
CASSVALNTGELFF
>TRBV4-1|NA|TRBJ2-7
TGCGCCAGCAGCCTCGGACACTCCCCGGGGTCCTACGAGCAGTACTTC
CASSLGHSPGSYEQYF
>TRBV5-1|TRBD2|TRBJ2-7
TGCGCCAGCAGCCGGGAGGTTGGTTACGAGCAGTACTTC
CASSREVGYEQYF
>TRBV19|TRBD1|TRBJ2-1
TGTGCCAGTAGTATAGCCCCGAGGACAGGGGGCTACAATGAGCAGTTCTTC
CASSIAPRTGGYNEQFF
>TRBV6-5|NA|TRBJ2-1
TGTGCCAGCAGTTACTACGCGGGTAATAACAATGAGCAGTTCTTC
CASSYYAGNNNEQFF
>TRBV6-6|NA|TRBJ2-7
TGTGCCAGCAGTTACTCGGACGGAGCCTACGAGCAGTACTTC
CASSYSDGAYEQYF
>TRBV6-5|NA|TRBJ2-1
TGTGCCAGCAGTCCTGACTACAATGAGCAGTTCTTC
CASSPDYNEQFF
>TRBV14|TRBD1|TRBJ1-1
TGTGCCAGCAGCCCTCGGGACAGCTACATGAACACTGAAGCTTTCTTT
CASSPRDSYMNTEAFF
>TRBV30|NA|TRBJ2-3
TGTGCCTGGAGTGACAGGGATACGCAGTATTTT
CAWSDRDTQYF
>TRBV6-5|NA|TRBJ2-7
TGTGCCAGCAGCAACTACGAGCAGTACTTC
CASSNYEQYF